This T cell receptor (beta chain) derives from a study of CD8+CD57+ T cells in acquired aplastic anemia. As for the study in general: Sorted cells (CD4+ and CD8+) yielded DNA amounts that averaged about 3.1 ug.

TCR beta VDJ and CDR3 profiles were obtained from a genomic DNA template. TCRdb processed the reads anew with MiXCR; each CDR3 protein has one entry. The sample has 300,000 or so distinct CDR3 sequences, about three fifths seen once; the top ten hold 1% to 1.5%. Study-wide findings and caveats: No significant difference in CD8+ Simpson's diversity was found between patients and controls. Around 29 shared CD8+ CDR3s appeared highly expressed within patients' immunodominant clones.

V was pared by 7 bases and J by 3 bases, with 20 bases of the junction left unmatched. Germline V lookup: CDR1 SEHNR, CDR2 FQNEAQ (reference sequence). The CDR3 spans 18 residues. The sequenced patients had an expansion of CD8+CD57+ cells seen by flow cytometry. Every patient had severe acquired aplastic anemia. Many counts were recorded for this clonotype. Its antigen remains unknown. The sequenced sample was sorted CD4+, CD8+, or CD8+CD57+ T cells (not recorded which) from PBMCs. This chain connects TRBV7-9 to TRBJ1-2, with 7 bases aligning to TRBD1. This clonotype was obtained from a human donor with aplastic anemia. The CDR3 coding sequence is TGTGCCAGCAACTCCCTGCGGGACAGCGTCAATGGTGACTATGGCTACACCTTC. As protein: CASNSLRDSVNGDYGYTF.